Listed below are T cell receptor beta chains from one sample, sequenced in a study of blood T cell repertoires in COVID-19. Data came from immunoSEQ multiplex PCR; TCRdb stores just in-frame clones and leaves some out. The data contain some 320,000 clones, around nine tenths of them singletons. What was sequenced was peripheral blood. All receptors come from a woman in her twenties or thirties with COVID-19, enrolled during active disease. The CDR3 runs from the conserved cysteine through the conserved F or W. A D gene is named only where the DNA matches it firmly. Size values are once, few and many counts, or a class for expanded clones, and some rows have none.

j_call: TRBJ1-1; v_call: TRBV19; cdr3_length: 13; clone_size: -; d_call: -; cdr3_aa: CASNYRENTEAFF; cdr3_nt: TGTGCCAGTAATTACAGGGAGAACACTGAAGCTTTCTTT
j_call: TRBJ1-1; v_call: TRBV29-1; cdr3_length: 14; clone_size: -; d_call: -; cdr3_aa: CSVPLKGEGTEAFF; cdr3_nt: TGCAGCGTCCCCCTGAAGGGGGAAGGCACTGAAGCTTTCTTT
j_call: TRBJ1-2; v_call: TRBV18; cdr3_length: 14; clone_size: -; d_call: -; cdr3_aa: CASSRDRSDGGYTF; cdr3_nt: TGTGCCAGCTCAAGAGACAGGTCTGACGGGGGCTACACCTTC
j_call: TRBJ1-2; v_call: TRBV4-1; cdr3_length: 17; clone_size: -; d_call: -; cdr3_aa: CASSSGVYQLSNYGYTF; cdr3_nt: TGCGCCAGCAGCAGCGGAGTGTACCAACTAAGTAACTATGGCTACACCTTC
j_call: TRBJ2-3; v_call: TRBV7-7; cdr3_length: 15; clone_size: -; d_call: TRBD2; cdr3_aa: CASSAGLAGADTQYF; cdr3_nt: TGTGCCAGCAGCGCGGGACTAGCGGGGGCGGATACGCAGTATTTT
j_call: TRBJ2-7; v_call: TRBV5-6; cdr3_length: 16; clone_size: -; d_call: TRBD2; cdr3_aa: CASSVGLAGPGNEQYF; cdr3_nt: TGTGCCAGCAGTGTCGGACTAGCGGGGCCAGGCAACGAGCAGTACTTC
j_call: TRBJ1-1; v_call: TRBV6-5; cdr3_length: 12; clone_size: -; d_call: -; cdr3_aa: CASRQENTEAFF; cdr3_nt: TGTGCCAGCAGACAGGAGAACACTGAAGCTTTCTTT
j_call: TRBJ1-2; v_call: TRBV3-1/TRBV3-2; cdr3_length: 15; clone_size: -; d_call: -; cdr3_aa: CASSPRGRANYGYTF; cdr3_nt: TGTGCCAGCAGCCCCAGGGGTCGCGCTAACTATGGCTACACCTTC
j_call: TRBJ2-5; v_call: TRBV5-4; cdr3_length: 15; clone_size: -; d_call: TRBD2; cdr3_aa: CASSLAKRGGETQYF; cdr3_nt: TGTGCCAGCAGCTTGGCCAAGCGGGGGGGTGAGACCCAGTACTTC
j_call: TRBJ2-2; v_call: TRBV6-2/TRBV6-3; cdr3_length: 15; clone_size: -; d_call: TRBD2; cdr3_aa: CASSYSEAGAGELFF; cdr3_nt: TGTGCCAGCAGTTACTCGGAGGCGGGGGCCGGGGAGCTGTTTTTT
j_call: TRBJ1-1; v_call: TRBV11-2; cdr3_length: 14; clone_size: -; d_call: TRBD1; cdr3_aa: CASSLSGGNTEAFF; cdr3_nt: TGTGCCAGCAGCTTGTCAGGGGGGAACACTGAAGCTTTCTTT
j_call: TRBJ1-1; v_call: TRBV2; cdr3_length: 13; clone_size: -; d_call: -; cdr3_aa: CASVRDSNTEAFF; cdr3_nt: TGTGCCAGCGTCCGGGACTCGAACACTGAAGCTTTCTTT
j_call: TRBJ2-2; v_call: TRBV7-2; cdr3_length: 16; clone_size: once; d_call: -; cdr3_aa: CASSLVGGLTTGELFF; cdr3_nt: TGTGCCAGCAGCTTAGTCGGGGGGCTTACCACCGGGGAGCTGTTTTTT
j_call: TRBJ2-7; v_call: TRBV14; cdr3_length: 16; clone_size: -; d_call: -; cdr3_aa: CASSQGRERGTYEQYF; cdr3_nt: TGTGCCAGCAGCCAGGGACGGGAGAGGGGTACCTACGAGCAGTACTTC
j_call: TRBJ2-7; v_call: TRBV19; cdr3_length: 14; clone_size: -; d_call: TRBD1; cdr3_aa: CASSIRQGAYEQYF; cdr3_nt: TGTGCCAGTAGTATAAGACAGGGGGCCTACGAGCAGTACTTC
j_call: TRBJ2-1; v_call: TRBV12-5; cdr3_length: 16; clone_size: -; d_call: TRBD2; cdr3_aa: CASGLPLAGGYNEQFF; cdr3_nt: TGTGCTAGTGGTTTACCCCTAGCGGGCGGCTACAATGAGCAGTTCTTC
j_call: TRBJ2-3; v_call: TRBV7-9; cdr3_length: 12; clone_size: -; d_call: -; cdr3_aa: CASSFGLDREYF; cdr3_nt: TGTGCCAGCAGCTTTGGGCTCGACCGCGAGTATTTT
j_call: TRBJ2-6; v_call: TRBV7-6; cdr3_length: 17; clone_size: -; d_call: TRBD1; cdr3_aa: CASRTGTDFSGANVLTF; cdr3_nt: TGTGCCAGCAGAACCGGGACAGACTTCTCTGGGGCCAACGTCCTGACTTTC
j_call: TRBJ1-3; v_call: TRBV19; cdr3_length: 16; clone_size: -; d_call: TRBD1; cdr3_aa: CASSIPGGASGNTIYF; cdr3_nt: TGTGCCAGTAGTATTCCAGGGGGCGCGTCTGGAAACACCATATATTTT
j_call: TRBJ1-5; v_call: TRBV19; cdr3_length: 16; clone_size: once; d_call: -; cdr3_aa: CASSNWTEYSNQPQHF; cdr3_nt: TGTGCCAGTAGTAACTGGACAGAATATAGCAATCAGCCCCAGCATTTT
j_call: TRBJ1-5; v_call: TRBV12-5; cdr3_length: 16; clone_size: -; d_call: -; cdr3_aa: CASGLVLGAINQPQHF; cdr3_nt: TGTGCTAGTGGTTTGGTATTAGGGGCTATCAATCAGCCCCAGCATTTT
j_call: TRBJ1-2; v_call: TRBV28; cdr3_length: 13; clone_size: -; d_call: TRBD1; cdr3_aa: CASSQQGGNGYTF; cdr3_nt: TGTGCCAGCAGTCAACAGGGGGGAAATGGCTACACCTTC
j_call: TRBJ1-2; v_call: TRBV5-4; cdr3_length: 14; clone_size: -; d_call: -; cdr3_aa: CASSLATAYYGYTF; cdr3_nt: TGTGCCAGCAGCTTGGCCACTGCTTACTATGGCTACACCTTC
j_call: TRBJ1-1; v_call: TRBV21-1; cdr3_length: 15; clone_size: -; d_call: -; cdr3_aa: CASSKEARGDAEAFF; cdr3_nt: TGTGCCAGCAGCAAAGAGGCCAGGGGGGACGCTGAAGCTTTCTTT
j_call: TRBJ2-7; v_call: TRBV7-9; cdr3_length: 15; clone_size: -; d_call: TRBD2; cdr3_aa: CASSGIAGDPNEQYF; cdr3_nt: TGTGCCAGCAGCGGGATTGCGGGGGACCCAAACGAGCAGTACTTC
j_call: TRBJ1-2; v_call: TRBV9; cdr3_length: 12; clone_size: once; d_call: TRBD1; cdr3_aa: CASRGGYYGYTF; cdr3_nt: TGTGCCTCTAGAGGGGGCTACTATGGCTACACCTTC
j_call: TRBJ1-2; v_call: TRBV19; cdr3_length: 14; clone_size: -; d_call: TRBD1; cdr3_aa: CATNPGGLNYGYTF; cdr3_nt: TGTGCCACCAATCCAGGGGGCCTTAACTATGGCTACACCTTC
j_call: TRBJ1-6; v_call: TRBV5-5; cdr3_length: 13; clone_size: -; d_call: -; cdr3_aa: CASSLDPGSPLHF; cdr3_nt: TGTGCCAGCAGCTTGGATCCGGGTTCACCCCTCCACTTT
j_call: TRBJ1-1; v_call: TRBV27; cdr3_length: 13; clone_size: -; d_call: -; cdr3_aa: CASSPPTGKQAFF; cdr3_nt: TGTGCCAGCAGTCCTCCAACAGGGAAACAAGCTTTCTTT
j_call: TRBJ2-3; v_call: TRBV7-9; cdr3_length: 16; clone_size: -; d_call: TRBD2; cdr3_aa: CASSPGPSGVKDTQYF; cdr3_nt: TGTGCCAGCAGCCCGGGGCCTAGCGGGGTTAAAGATACGCAGTATTTT